This note documents a single TCR beta chain sequence. This sample was taken from a study of blood T cell repertoires in COVID-19. Clones were read by immunoSEQ multiplex PCR, and TCRdb kept only the in-frame ones, dropping some. The profile shows 55,000 to 75,000 clones, 72% of them singletons. Germline V gives CDR1 MDHEN, CDR2 SYDVKM. Deletions cut 3 bases from V and 8 bases from J, with 7 bases between. The CDR3 runs to 12 residues. In Seattle, patients joined the study during active infection and were tracked longitudinally. Sequenced sample: peripheral blood. This TCR was sampled from a woman in her seventies with COVID-19, enrolled during active disease. This chain links TRBV28 with TRBJ2-2; D unclear. CDR3 loop: CASSFLGGELFF. CDR3 DNA: TGTGCCAGCAGTTTTCTCGGGGGGGAGCTGTTTTTT.